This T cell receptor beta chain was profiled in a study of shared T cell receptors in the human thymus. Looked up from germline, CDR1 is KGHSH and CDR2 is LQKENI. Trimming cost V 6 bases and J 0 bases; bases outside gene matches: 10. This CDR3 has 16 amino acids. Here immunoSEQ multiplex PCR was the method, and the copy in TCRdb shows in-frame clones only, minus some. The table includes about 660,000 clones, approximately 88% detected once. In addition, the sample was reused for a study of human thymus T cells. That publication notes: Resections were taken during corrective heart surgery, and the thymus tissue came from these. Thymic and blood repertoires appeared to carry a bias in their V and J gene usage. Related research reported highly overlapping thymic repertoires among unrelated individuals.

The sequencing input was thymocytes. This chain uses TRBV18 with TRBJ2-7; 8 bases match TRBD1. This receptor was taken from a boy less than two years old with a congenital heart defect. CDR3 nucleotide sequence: TGTGCCAGCTCGCACCATAGGGACAGGCGCTCCTACGAGCAGTACTTC. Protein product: CASSHHRDRRSYEQYF. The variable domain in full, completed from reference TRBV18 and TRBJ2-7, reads NAGVMQNPRHLVRRRGQEARLRCSPMKGHSHVYWYRQLPEEGLKFMVYLQKENIIDESGMPKERFSAEFPKEGPSILRIQQVVRGDSAAYFCASSHHRDRRSYEQYFGPGTRLTVT.